The sequence of this T cell receptor (beta chain) was determined in a study of blood T cell repertoires in COVID-19. Study details: PBMCs, B-cell-depleted T cells, or T cells were the source of the cDNA or gDNA that made up the material.

The protocol was immunoSEQ multiplex PCR, while the TCRdb copy is restricted to in-frame clones and leaves out a portion. This table holds nearly 350,000 clones, about 90% found once. Cohort placement rested on clinical history that participants reported themselves. The CDR3 is 15 amino acids. Trimming pared 6 bases from V and 10 bases from J, leaving 19 bases between. Germline V CDR1 and CDR2: SNHLY, FYNNEI. This chain connects TRBV2 to TRBJ1-6; maybe TRBD1 (5 bases). Sequences were obtained from PBMCs or T cells enriched from blood (not recorded which). This sequence was found in a woman aged 25-40 years who had recovered from COVID-19. CDR3 region: CASSGGPGGNSPLHF. In DNA, the CDR3 is TGTGCCAGCAGCGGGGGACCGGGGGGGAACTCACCCCTCCACTTT.